This record looks at one T cell receptor beta chain sequence and its context. Antigen unknown. Method: immunoSEQ multiplex PCR; TCRdb's copy keeps in-frame clones and lacks some. Here the sample spans about 29,000 clones, approximately 86% being singletons. The data originate from a study of lymphopenia after photon versus proton radiotherapy. Overall study results and limits: Photon-treated patients lost naive T cells and TCR diversity; proton-treated stayed stable. Oligoclonal CD8+ Temra expansion after nadir drove photon patients' diversity drop.

The V gene end was trimmed by 6 bases and the J gene end by 5 bases; junction bases not matched to a gene: 4. Germline V gene sequence: CDR1 SQVTM, CDR2 ANQGSEA. The CDR3 is made up of 12 amino acids. This receptor was identified in a woman aged 55-75 years with cholangiocarcinoma. Some clones in this sample may be carry-over from other donors' samples. V gene TRBV29-1 combines with J gene TRBJ1-5; 7 bases map to TRBD1. The sequenced sample was peripheral blood, obtained from a patient treated with proton-based radiotherapy. The CDR3 region has the DNA TGCAGCGTCCAGGGGGTTGATCAGCCCCAGCATTTT. It yields the protein CSVQGVDQPQHF.